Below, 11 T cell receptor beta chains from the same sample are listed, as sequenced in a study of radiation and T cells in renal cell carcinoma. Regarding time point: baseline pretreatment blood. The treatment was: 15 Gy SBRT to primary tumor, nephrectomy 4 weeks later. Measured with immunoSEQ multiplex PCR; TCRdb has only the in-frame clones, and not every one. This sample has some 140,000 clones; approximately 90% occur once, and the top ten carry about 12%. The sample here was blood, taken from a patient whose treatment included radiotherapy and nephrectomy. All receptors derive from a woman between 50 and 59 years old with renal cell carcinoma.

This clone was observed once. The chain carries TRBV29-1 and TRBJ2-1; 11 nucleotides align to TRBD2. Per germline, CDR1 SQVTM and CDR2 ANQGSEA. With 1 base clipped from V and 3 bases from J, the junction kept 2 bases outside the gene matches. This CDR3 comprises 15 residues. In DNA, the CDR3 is TGCAGCGTTGAAGGACTAGCGGGGAGCTACAATGAGCAGTTCTTC. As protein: CSVEGLAGSYNEQFF.

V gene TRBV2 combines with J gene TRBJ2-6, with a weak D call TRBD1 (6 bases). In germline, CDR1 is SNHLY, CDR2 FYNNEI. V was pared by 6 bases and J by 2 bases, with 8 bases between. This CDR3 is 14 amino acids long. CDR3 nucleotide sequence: TGTGCCAGCAGGAAGGGGGCTGGGGCCAACGTCCTGACTTTC. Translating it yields CASRKGAGANVLTF.

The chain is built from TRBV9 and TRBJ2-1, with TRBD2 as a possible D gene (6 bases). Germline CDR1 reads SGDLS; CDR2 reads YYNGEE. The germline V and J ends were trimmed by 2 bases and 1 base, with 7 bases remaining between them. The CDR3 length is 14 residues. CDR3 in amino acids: CASSVAGSYNEQFF. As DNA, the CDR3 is TGTGCCAGCAGCGTCGCGGGGTCCTACAATGAGCAGTTCTTC. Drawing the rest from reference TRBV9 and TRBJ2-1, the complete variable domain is DSGVTQTPKHLITATGQRVTLRCSPRSGDLSVYWYQQSLDQGLQFLIQYYNGEERAKGNILERFSAQQFPDLHSELNLSSLELGDSALYFCASSVAGSYNEQFFGPGTRLTVL.

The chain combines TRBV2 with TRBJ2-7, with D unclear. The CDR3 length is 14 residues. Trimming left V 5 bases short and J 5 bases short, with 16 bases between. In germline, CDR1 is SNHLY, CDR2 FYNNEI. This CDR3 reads CASSFRPELDEQYF. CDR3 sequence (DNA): TGTGCCAGCAGTTTCCGGCCCGAGCTCGACGAGCAGTACTTC.

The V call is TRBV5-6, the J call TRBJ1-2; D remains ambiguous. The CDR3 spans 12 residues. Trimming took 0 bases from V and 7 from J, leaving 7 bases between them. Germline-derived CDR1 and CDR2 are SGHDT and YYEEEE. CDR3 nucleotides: TGTGCCAGCAGCTTGGCCCCATTTGGCTACACCTTC. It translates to CASSLAPFGYTF.

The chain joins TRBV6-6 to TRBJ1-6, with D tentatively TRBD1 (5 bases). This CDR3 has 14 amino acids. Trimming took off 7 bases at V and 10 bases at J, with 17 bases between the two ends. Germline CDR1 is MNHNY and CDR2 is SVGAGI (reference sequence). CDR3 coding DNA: TGTGCCAGCAATAAGATCGGGGGTGAATCACCCCTCCACTTT. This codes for CASNKIGGESPLHF.

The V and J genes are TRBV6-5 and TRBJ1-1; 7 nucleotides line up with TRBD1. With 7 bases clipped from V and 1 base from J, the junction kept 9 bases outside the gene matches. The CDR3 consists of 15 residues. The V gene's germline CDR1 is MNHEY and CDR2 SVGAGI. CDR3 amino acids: CASTRGTKENTEAFF. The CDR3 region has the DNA TGTGCCAGCACCAGGGGGACGAAGGAGAACACTGAAGCTTTCTTT.

The CDR3 coding sequence is TGTGCCAGCAGACGACAGGGGACGGATGGCTACACCTTC. Its protein product is CASRRQGTDGYTF. The chain carries TRBV7-9 and TRBJ1-2, with 8 bases matching TRBD1. The CDR3 extends over 13 amino acids. Germline values: CDR1 SEHNR, CDR2 FQNEAQ (reference sequence). Trimming removed 6 bases from V and 6 bases from J; junction bases left unmatched: 6.

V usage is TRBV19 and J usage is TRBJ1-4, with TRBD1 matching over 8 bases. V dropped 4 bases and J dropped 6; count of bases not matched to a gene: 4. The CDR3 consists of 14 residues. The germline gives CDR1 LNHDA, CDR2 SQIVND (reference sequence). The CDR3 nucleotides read TGTGCCAGTAGTAAGCCAGGGGGCGATGAAAAACTGTTTTTT. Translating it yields CASSKPGGDEKLFF.

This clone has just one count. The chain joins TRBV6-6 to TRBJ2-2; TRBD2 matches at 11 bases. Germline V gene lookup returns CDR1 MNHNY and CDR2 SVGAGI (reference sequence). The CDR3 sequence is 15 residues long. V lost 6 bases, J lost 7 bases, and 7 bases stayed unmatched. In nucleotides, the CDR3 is TGTGCCAGCAGAACCACTAGCGGGGGAGACGGGGAGCTGTTTTTT. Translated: CASRTTSGGDGELFF.

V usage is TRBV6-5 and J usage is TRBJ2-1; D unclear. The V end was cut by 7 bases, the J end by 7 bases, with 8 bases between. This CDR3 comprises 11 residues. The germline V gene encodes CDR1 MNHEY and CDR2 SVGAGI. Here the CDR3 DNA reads TGTGCCAGCACCTCTCGGAATGAGCAGTTCTTC. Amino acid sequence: CASTSRNEQFF.